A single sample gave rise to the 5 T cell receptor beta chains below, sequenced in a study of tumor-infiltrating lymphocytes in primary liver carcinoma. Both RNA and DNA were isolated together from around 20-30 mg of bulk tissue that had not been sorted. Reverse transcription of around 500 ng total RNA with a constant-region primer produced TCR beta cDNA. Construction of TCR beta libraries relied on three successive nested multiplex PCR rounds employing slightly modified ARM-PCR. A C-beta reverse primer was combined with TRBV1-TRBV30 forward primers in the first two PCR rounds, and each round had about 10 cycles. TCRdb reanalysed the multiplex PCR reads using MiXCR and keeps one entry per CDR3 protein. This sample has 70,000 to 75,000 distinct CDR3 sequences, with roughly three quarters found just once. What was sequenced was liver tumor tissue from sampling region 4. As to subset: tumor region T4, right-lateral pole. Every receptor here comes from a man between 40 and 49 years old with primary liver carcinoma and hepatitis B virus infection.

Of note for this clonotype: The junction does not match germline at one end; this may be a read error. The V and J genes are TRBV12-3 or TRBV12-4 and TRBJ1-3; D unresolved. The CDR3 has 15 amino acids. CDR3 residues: CVSNSLRPFGNTIYF. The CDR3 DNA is TGTGTCAGCAATTCCCTCCGTCCATTTGGAAACACCATATATTTT.

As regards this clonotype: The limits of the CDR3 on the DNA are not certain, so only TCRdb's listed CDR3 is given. The CDR3: CTSTLTFVGAGTESFF. The chain combines TRBV28 with TRBJ1-1; the table calls TRBD1, which could not be checked here. Germline V gene lookup returns CDR1 MDHEN and CDR2 SYDVKM. The CDR3 is 16 residues long, counting both termini.

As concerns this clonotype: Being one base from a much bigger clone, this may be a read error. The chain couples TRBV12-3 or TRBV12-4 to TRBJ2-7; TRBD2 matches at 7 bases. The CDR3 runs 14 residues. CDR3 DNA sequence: TGTGCCAGCAGTTTAGGGGGGGGAATCTACAAGCAGTACTTC. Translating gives CASSLGGGIYKQYF.

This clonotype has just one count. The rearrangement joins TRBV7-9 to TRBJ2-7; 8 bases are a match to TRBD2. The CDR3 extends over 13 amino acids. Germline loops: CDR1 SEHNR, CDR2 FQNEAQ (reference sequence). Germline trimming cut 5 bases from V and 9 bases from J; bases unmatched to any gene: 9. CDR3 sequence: CASSTGTSSGQYF. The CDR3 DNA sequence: TGTGCCAGCAGCACGGGGACTAGTTCAGGGCAGTACTTC.

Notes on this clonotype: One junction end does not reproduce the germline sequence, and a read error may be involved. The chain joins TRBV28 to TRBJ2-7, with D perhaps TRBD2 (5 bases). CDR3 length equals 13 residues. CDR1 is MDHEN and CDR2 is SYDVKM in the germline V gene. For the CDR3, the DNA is TGTGTCAGCAGTTCGGGTCGAGGGTACGAGCAGTACTTT. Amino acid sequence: CVSSSGRGYEQYF.